This entry is about one TCR beta chain. Its antigen is undetermined. The data were taken from a study of beta chain features in type 1 diabetes. Study-level findings and limits: All four CD4+ subsets of Type 1 diabetes patients contained TCRB CDR3s that were moderately but significantly shorter. More deletions and fewer insertions at VDJ junctions were seen in type 1 diabetes patients. Researchers caution that PCR might favor shorter templates, equally among patients and controls.

Germline loops: CDR1 SGHAT, CDR2 FQNNGV. The CDR3 contains 13 residues. V gave up 2 bases and J gave up 3 bases, with 7 bases separating them. CD45RO/CCR7/CD25/CD127/CD95/CD27 separated CD4+ naive, central memory, regulatory and stem cell-like memory cells by sorting. cDNA synthesis used the whole RNA isolate, giving expressed TCRB sequences. Clones were sequenced by immunoSEQ multiplex PCR, and TCRdb holds only the in-frame ones, with some missing. The repertoire holds 860,000 or so clones, with about 17% as singletons. V is TRBV11-2 and J is TRBJ2-5; D remains unclear. The sample consisted of naive CD4+ T cells from blood. This TCR came from a young woman in good health. CDR3 DNA: TGTGCCAGCAGCTTAATCCAGGAAGAGACCCAGTACTTC. Translation gives CASSLIQEETQYF.